This entry concerns a single T cell receptor (beta chain). In the source study's methods: Estimated nucleated cell counts came from reference gene primer amplification. The repertoire was sequenced with immunoSEQ multiplex PCR; TCRdb's copy has only in-frame clones and lacks some. V, J and clone size derive from that table, while D and trimming were established from the DNA sequence. The table includes approximately 90,000 clones, roughly four fifths detected once. The V gene's germline CDR1 is MDHEN and CDR2 SYDVKM. The CDR3 covers 14 residues. V was pared by 2 bases and J by 5 bases, with 12 bases between. This sample is part of a study of blood T cell repertoires in COVID-19. Across the study: Sources were T cells, B-cell-depleted T cells, or PBMCs; the material itself was cDNA or gDNA.

The sequencing sample was made of peripheral blood. J is TRBJ2-5 and V is TRBV28, with TRBD2 as a possible D gene (5 bases). This receptor was taken from a woman of 80 years or more with acute or convalescent COVID-19. CDR3 amino acids: CASSLGGRLETQYF. CDR3 bases: TGTGCCAGCAGTTTAGGAGGTCGTCTGGAGACCCAGTACTTC.